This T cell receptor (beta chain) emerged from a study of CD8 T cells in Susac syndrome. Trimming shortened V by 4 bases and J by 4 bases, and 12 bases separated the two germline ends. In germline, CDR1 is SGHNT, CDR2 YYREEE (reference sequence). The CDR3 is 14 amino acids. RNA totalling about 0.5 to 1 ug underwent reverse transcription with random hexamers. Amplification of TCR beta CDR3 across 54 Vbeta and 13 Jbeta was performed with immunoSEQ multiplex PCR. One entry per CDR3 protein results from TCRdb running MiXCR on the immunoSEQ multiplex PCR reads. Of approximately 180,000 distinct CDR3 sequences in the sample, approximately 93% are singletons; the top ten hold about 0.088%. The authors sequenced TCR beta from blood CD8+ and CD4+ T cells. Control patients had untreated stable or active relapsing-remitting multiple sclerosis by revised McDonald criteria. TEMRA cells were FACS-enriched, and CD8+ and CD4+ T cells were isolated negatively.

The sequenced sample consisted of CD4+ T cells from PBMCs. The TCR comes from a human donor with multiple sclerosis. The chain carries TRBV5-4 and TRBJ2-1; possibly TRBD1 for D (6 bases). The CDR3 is CASSPRTEYNEQFF. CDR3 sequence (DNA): TGTGCCAGCAGCCCCAGGACAGAGTACAATGAGCAGTTCTTC.